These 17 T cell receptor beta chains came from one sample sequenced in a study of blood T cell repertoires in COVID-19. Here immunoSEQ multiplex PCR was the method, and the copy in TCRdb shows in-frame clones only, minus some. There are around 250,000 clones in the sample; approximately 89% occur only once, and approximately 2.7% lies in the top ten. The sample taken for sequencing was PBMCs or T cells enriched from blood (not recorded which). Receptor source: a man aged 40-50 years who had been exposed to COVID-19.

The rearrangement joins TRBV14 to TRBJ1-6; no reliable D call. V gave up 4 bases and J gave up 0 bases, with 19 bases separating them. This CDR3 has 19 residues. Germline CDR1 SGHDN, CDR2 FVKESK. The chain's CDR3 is CASSLPSPGETSYNSPLHF. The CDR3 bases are TGTGCCAGCAGCCTCCCCTCCCCCGGGGAAACCTCCTATAATTCACCCCTCCACTTT.

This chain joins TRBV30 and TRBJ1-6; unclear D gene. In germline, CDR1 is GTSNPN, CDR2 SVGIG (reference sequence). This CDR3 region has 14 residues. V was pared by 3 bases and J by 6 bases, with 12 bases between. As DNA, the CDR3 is TGTGCCTGGAGCCAATTTTCGGTTAATTCACCCCTCCACTTT. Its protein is CAWSQFSVNSPLHF.

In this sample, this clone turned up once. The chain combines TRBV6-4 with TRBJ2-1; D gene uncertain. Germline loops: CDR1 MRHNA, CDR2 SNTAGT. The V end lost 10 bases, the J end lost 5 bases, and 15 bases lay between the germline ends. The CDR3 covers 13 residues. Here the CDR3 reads CATRSSYNNEQFF. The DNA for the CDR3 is TGTGCCACCCGGAGTAGCTACAACAATGAGCAGTTCTTC.

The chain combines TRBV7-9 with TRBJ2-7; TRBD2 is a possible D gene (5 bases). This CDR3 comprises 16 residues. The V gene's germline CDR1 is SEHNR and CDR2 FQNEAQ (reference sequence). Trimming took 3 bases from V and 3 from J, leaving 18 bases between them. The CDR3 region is CASSFMRVGSFYEQYF. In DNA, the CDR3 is TGTGCCAGCAGCTTCATGCGGGTAGGGTCTTTCTACGAGCAGTACTTC.

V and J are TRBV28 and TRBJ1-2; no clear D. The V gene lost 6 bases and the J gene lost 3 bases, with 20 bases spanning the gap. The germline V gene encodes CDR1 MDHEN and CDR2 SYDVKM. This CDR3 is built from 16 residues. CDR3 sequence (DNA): TGTGCCAGCAGCTCTTTTGTGGGCGGGTCGTACTATGGCTACACCTTC. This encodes CASSSFVGGSYYGYTF.

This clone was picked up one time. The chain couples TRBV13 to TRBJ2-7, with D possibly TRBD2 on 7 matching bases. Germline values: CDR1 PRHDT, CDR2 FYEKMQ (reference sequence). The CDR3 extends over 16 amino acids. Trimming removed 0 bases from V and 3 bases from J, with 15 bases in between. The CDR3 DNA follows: TGTGCCAGCAGCTTAGGCCCGGGGGGCAAACGCTACGAGCAGTACTTC. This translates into CASSLGPGGKRYEQYF.

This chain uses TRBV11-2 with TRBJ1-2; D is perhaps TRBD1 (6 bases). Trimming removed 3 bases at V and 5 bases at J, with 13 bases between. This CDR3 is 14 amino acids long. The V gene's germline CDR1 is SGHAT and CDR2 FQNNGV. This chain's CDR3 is CASSFAQGTYGYTF. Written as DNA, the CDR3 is TGTGCCAGCAGCTTCGCACAGGGAACTTATGGCTACACCTTC.

The CDR3 region has the DNA TGTGCCAGTAGTATCGCAGTGGCCAAAAACATTCAGTACTTC. It yields the protein CASSIAVAKNIQYF. The chain couples TRBV19 to TRBJ2-4; unclear D gene. Germline V gene lookup returns CDR1 LNHDA and CDR2 SQIVND (reference sequence). V gave up 3 bases and J gave up 1 base, with 7 bases separating them. The CDR3 is made up of 14 amino acids.

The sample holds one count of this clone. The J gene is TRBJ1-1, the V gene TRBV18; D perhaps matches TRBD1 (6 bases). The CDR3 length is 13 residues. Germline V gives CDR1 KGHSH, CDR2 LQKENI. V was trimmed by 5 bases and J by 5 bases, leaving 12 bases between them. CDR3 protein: CASSRTVGTEAFF. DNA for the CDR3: TGTGCCAGCTCAAGGACAGTGGGGACTGAAGCTTTCTTT.

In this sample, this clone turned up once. CDR3 loop: CASSPPGQPDGYTF. The CDR3 DNA follows: TGTGCCAGCAGTCCACCGGGACAGCCGGATGGCTACACCTTC. This chain joins TRBV28 and TRBJ1-2; 7 nucleotides agree with TRBD1. There are 14 residues in the CDR3. V lost 5 bases, J lost 6 bases, and 9 bases stayed unmatched. CDR1 is MDHEN and CDR2 is SYDVKM in the germline V gene.

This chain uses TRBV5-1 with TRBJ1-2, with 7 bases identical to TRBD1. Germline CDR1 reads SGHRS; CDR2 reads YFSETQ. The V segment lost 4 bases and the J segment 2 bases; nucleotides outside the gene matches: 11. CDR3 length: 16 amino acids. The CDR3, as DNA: TGCGCCAGCAGCCATCGACAGGGCGCAGAAAACTATGGCTACACCTTC. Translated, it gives CASSHRQGAENYGYTF.

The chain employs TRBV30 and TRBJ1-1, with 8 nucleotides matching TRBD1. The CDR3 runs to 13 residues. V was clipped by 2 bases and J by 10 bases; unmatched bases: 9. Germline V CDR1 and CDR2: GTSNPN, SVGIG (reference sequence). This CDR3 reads CAWSRQGPAGAFF. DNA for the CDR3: TGTGCCTGGAGTCGACAGGGGCCGGCTGGAGCTTTCTTT. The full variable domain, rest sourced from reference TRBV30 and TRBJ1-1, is SQTIHQWPATLVQPVGSPLSLECTVEGTSNPNLYWYRQAAGRGLQLLFYSVGIGQISSEVPQNLSASRPQDRQFILSSKKLLLSDSGFYLCAWSRQGPAGAFFGQGTRLTVV.

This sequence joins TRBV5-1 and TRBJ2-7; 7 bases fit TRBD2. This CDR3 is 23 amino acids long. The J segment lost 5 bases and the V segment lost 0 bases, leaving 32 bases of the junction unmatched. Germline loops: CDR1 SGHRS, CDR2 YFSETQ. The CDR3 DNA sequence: TGCGCCAGCAGCTTGGAGGGCGCGGGAGCCGGAGATTGGGTGGCCTTGGGAGGGAACGAGCAGTACTTC. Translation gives CASSLEGAGAGDWVALGGNEQYF.

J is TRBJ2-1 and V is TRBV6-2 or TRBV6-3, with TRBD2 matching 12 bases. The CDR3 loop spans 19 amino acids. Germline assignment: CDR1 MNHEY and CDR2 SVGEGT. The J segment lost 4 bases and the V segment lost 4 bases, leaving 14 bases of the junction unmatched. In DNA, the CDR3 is TGTGCCAGCAGTTGGGATTCTGGGGCTAGCGGGAGGGTATACAATGAGCAGTTCTTC. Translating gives CASSWDSGASGRVYNEQFF.

CDR3 residues: CASSEAGTSEYF. In nucleotides, the CDR3 is TGTGCCAGCAGTGAAGCGGGGACTAGTGAGTACTTC. The rearrangement uses TRBV2 and TRBJ2-7, with TRBD2 identical over 8 bases. Losses at the gene ends were 0 bases for V and 11 bases for J; bases not matched to a gene: 3. Germline-derived CDR1 and CDR2 are SNHLY and FYNNEI. CDR3 length: 12 amino acids.

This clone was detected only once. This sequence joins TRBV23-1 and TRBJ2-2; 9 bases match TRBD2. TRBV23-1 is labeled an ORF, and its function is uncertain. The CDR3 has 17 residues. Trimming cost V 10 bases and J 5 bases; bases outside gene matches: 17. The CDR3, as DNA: TGCGCCACCAAAGCGGGAGGTAAAGATAGTCGTACCGGGGAGCTGTTTTTT. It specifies CATKAGGKDSRTGELFF.

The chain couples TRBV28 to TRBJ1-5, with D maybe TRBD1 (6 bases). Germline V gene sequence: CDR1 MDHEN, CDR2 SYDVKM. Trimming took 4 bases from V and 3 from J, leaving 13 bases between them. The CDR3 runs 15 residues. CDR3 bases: TGTGCCAGCAGTTCGTCCCGGGACAACAATCAGCCCCAGCATTTT. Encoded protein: CASSSSRDNNQPQHF.